This is a list of T cell receptor beta chains from one sample in a study of identical twins. A single record per CDR3 protein comes from TCRdb applying MiXCR to the 5' RACE reads. The sample carries about 890,000 distinct CDR3 sequences, about 12% recorded once. The sample was also reused in another study, on yellow fever vaccine responses in identical twins.

The specimen sequenced was PBMCs. These receptors were taken from a woman aged 18 to 35 in good health. Each CDR3 is given without its conserved first and last residue. D genes are given only for firm matches. A clone size is listed for some rows: how often the clone was seen (once, few, many), or a class if it is expanded.

D | size | J | V | CDR3
NA | many | TRBJ1-1 | TRBV5-1 | ASSLARTQNTEAF
NA | many | TRBJ2-5 | TRBV18 | ASSPGLGETQY
TRBD1 | NA | TRBJ1-5 | TRBV6-1 | ASSESFGWGQNQPQH
NA | many | TRBJ2-3 | TRBV12-3/TRBV12-4 | ASSLVRQSQNTQY
NA | NA | TRBJ2-1 | TRBV10-2 | ASSESWAGALSSEQF
NA | NA | TRBJ2-3 | TRBV7-2 | ASSLTRSTQY
TRBD1 | many | TRBJ2-7 | TRBV19 | ASTQGDRIHEQY
NA | NA | TRBJ1-5 | TRBV6-1 | ATRAHNQPQH
TRBD2 | NA | TRBJ2-7 | TRBV29-1 | SVGLAGPYEQY
TRBD2 | few | TRBJ2-1 | TRBV2 | ASPGLAELNEQF
TRBD1 | few | TRBJ2-5 | TRBV20-1 | SATGGAVKTQY
NA | NA | TRBJ1-1 | TRBV6-4 | ASSTGEGTEAF
NA | once | TRBJ2-2 | TRBV4-1 | AGSQVSGRNTGELF
TRBD1 | NA | TRBJ1-2 | TRBV11-1 | ASSSYPHDREPNYGYT
TRBD1 | NA | TRBJ2-1 | TRBV19 | ASKDPGQGNEQF
TRBD2 | many | TRBJ2-1 | TRBV12-3/TRBV12-4 | ASSYGRGLAPYNEQF
TRBD2 | NA | TRBJ2-2 | TRBV6-1 | ASTLSGRARNGGELF
TRBD1 | many | TRBJ2-2 | TRBV3-1 | ASRTGRTGELF
TRBD1 | NA | TRBJ1-5 | TRBV2 | ASSETGTGAQPQH
NA | few | TRBJ1-2 | TRBV24-1 | ATSEATIAYGYT
NA | once | TRBJ2-7 | TRBV7-9 | ASSWTPEYEQY
NA | few | TRBJ2-5 | TRBV10-2 | ASSEDPGEETQY
NA | many | TRBJ1-2 | TRBV12-3/TRBV12-4 | ASSLSGKSNYGYT
NA | few | TRBJ2-7 | TRBV10-3 | AISSNYEQY
NA | many | TRBJ2-1 | TRBV5-1 | AAGWGTTIDEQF
TRBD2 | many | TRBJ2-1 | TRBV5-1 | ASSLAGGGSYNEQF
NA | few | TRBJ1-1 | TRBV6-5 | ASSLGADSNTEAF
TRBD2 | NA | TRBJ2-3 | TRBV7-3 | ASSSQPGLAPDTQY
TRBD1 | NA | TRBJ2-4 | TRBV10-3 | AIRGDRGDIQY
NA | few | TRBJ2-2 | TRBV28 | ASSGSFGELF
TRBD2 | NA | TRBJ2-7 | TRBV20-1 | SAPRGLAGGLYEQY
TRBD2 | NA | TRBJ2-2 | TRBV28 | ASRLAGVTGELF
NA | NA | TRBJ2-7 | TRBV5-1 | ASSSSGAISYEQY
NA | NA | TRBJ2-7 | TRBV12-3/TRBV12-4 | ASSLRLAAHEQY
NA | NA | TRBJ2-3 | TRBV6-2/TRBV6-3 | ASSSRRLGGTDTQY
NA | NA | TRBJ2-3 | TRBV12-5 | ASGSTLLDTQY
TRBD2 | many | TRBJ2-1 | TRBV29-1 | SVRLAGGRGEQF
TRBD1 | NA | TRBJ1-1 | TRBV10-3 | ATMLGQGNTEAF
NA | NA | TRBJ2-3 | TRBV24-1 | ATSTRGGYTDTQY
NA | NA | TRBJ2-7 | TRBV12-3/TRBV12-4 | ASSLGKRSGQY
NA | once | TRBJ2-5 | TRBV9 | ASSPDGRIQETQY
TRBD2 | many | TRBJ2-3 | TRBV5-1 | ASSPGLAGSTDTQY
NA | few | TRBJ1-6 | TRBV28 | ASRAQRSPLH
TRBD2 | NA | TRBJ2-1 | TRBV27 | ASSNAPPLAGAYNEQF
TRBD2 | NA | TRBJ2-2 | TRBV27 | ASSLFGSRGLAGATNTGELF
TRBD2 | few | TRBJ2-2 | TRBV24-1 | ATSDWQGKSTSGSWGTGELF
NA | few | TRBJ2-3 | TRBV20-1 | SAPNTDTQY
TRBD1 | many | TRBJ2-3 | TRBV6-2/TRBV6-3 | AIAQGADTQY
NA | few | TRBJ1-3 | TRBV15 | ATGTANSGNTIY
NA | few | TRBJ1-2 | TRBV10-3 | AISAPPGRGYT
NA | few | TRBJ2-1 | TRBV6-5 | ASSYLPWNEQF
TRBD1 | few | TRBJ1-1 | TRBV20-1 | SARGLGQGLNTEAF
NA | few | TRBJ2-5 | TRBV5-1 | ASSFPKSGSQETQY
NA | few | TRBJ1-4 | TRBV11-2 | ASSLSGGPNEKLF
NA | NA | TRBJ1-5 | TRBV7-9 | ASSWAGTGNQPQH